This record covers a single TCR beta chain. Preparation of the TCRbeta library was carried out with unique molecular identifiers. From the PCR reads, TCRdb called clonotypes with MiXCR, one entry per CDR3 protein. Of about 360,000 distinct CDR3 sequences listed, 10% to 15% are singletons. V shed 2 bases and J shed 5 bases, with 5 bases lying between them. From germline, CDR1 is MNHEY and CDR2 SVGEGT. This CDR3 comprises 12 residues. This specimen belongs to a study of T-cell reconstitution after alpha-beta-depleted transplantation in children. The J gene is TRBJ2-3, the V gene TRBV6-2 or TRBV6-3; D unresolved. The sequence was collected from a human donor who donated a stem cell graft to a child with Fanconi anemia. The sequences come from PBMCs, collected from the stem cell graft. The CDR3: CASSYRQDTQYF. CDR3 bases: TGTGCCAGCAGTTACCGGCAAGATACGCAGTATTTT.